This T cell receptor beta chain emerged from a study of blood T cell repertoires in COVID-19. For the study at large: Sample material is recorded as cDNA or gDNA derived from T cells, B-cell-depleted T cells, or PBMCs.

Cohorts were determined from participant-reported clinical history. Recovered participants had two consecutive negative NP/OP PCR tests, healthcare professional clearance, or symptom resolution. Trimming pared 3 bases from V and 8 bases from J, leaving 9 bases between. The CDR3 is 12 amino acids. CDR1 is KGHDR and CDR2 is SFDVKD in the germline V gene. Source study methods: Estimated nucleated cell counts came from reference gene primer amplification. Some clones are missing from TCRdb's copy, which holds only in-frame ones; the method was immunoSEQ multiplex PCR. V and J calls and clone size are copied from that table; D and trimming were computed from the DNA. The table records under 350,000 clones, just under 90% of them present only once.

Material: PBMCs or T cells enriched from blood (not recorded which). This chain links TRBV24-1 with TRBJ1-1; maybe TRBD1 (6 bases). This receptor was identified in an older woman who had recovered from COVID-19. The CDR3 DNA reads as TGTGCCACCAGTGATACGACAGGCGAAGCTTTCTTT. This translates into CATSDTTGEAFF.